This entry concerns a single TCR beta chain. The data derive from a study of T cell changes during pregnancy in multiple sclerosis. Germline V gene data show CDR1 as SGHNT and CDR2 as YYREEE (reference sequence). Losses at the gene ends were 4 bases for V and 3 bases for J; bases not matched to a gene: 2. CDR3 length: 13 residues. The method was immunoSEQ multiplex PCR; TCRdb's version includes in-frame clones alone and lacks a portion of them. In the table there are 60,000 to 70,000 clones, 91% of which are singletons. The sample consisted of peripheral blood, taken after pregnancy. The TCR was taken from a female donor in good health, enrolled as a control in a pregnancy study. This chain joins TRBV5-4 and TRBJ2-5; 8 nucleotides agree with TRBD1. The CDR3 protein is CASSLTGEETQYF. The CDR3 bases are TGTGCCAGCAGCCTGACAGGGGAAGAGACCCAGTACTTC.